This entry concerns a single T cell receptor (beta chain). This entry is derived from a study of PD-L1 blockade in urothelial cancer. Study at large: Administration of atezolizumab to patients began around 2014, at 1,200 mg intravenously every 3 weeks. Males with bladder-origin urothelial cancer constituted about 90% of the 29 patients. Counts from blood samples showed a median of roughly 150,000 T cells.

The J segment lost 4 bases and the V segment lost 5 bases, leaving 0 bases of the junction unmatched. CDR1 and CDR2 (germline): GTSNPN, SVGIG (reference sequence). This CDR3 has 13 amino acids. The time point denotes: pretreatment peripheral blood. Generated by immunoSEQ multiplex PCR, the TCRdb table keeps only in-frame clones and is missing some. This sample has under 95,000 clones, with about 84% found just once. V usage is TRBV30 and J usage is TRBJ2-2; 11 bases agree with TRBD1. The clonotype comes from a man in his 60s with urothelial cancer. The sequenced sample was PBMCs, obtained around atezolizumab (anti-PD-L1) treatment. In DNA form, the CDR3 reads TGTGCCTGGGGGACAGGGGGCACCGGGGAGCTGTTTTTT. Translated, it gives CAWGTGGTGELFF.